Shown below are 9 T cell receptor beta chains from a single sample sequenced in a study of blood T cell repertoires in COVID-19. The table came from immunoSEQ multiplex PCR; TCRdb's copy has only in-frame clones and leaves some out. The sample includes 65,000 to 85,000 clones, approximately 85% seen only once; the top ten take roughly 5.9%. Sequenced sample: peripheral blood. All receptors come from a woman of 80 years or more with active or convalescent COVID-19.

The chain uses TRBV5-6 and TRBJ1-3; 7 bases map to TRBD1. This CDR3 has 15 residues. The V segment lost 4 bases and the J segment 4 bases; nucleotides outside the gene matches: 8. The V gene's germline CDR1 is SGHDT and CDR2 YYEEEE. The chain's CDR3 is CASSPVTGVGNTIYF. The DNA of the CDR3 is TGTGCCAGCAGCCCAGTTACAGGGGTGGGAAACACCATATATTTT.

The gene calls are TRBV19 and TRBJ2-7; D is uncertain. V lost 1 base to trimming and J lost 0 bases, with 7 bases between them. CDR3 size: 14 residues. Germline V gene lookup returns CDR1 LNHDA and CDR2 SQIVND (reference sequence). Here the CDR3 reads CASSIVGSSYEQYF. DNA for the CDR3: TGTGCCAGTAGTATAGTTGGCAGCTCCTACGAGCAGTACTTC.

The chain recombines TRBV6-6 with TRBJ1-6, with 10 positions matching TRBD1. The CDR3 has 14 residues. With 10 bases clipped from V and 9 bases from J, the junction kept 9 bases outside the gene matches. Per the germline V gene, CDR1 is MNHNY and CDR2 is SVGAGI (reference sequence). The DNA of the CDR3 is TGTGCCACGGAACCGGGACAGGGGAGTTCACCCCTCCACTTT. This sequence encodes CATEPGQGSSPLHF.

The genes are TRBV18 and TRBJ1-2; 8 nucleotides align to TRBD1. This CDR3 contains 16 residues. CDR1 is KGHSH and CDR2 is LQKENI in the germline V gene. Germline trimming cut 2 bases from V and 3 bases from J; bases unmatched to any gene: 8. The CDR3 nucleotides are TGTGCCAGCTCACCATCACCAGGGGGCGCGGACTATGGCTACACCTTC. Protein product: CASSPSPGGADYGYTF.

This rearrangement joins TRBV18 to TRBJ2-1; D unresolved. The CDR3 has 12 amino acids. Trimming shortened V by 0 bases and J by 7 bases, and 4 bases separated the two germline ends. Germline V gene lookup returns CDR1 KGHSH and CDR2 LQKENI. The CDR3: CASSPPRNEQFF. For the CDR3, the DNA is TGTGCCAGCTCACCACCGAGGAATGAGCAGTTCTTC.

V gene TRBV7-2 combines with J gene TRBJ1-6; D is unclear. This CDR3 has 15 residues. Trimming removed 5 bases from V and 9 bases from J, with 17 bases in between. Looked up from germline, CDR1 is SGHTA and CDR2 is FQGNSA. This chain's CDR3 is CASSPYGVRSSPLHF. DNA of the CDR3: TGTGCCAGCAGCCCCTACGGGGTCAGAAGTTCACCCCTCCACTTT.

The chain has TRBV5-4 and TRBJ2-2; weak D call: TRBD1 (5 bases). Trimming removed 0 bases at V and 1 base at J, with 7 bases between. This CDR3 comprises 15 residues. Germline CDR1 and CDR2: SGHNT and YYREEE (reference sequence). CDR3 protein: CASSLVTGNTGELFF. The CDR3 DNA is TGTGCCAGCAGCTTGGTTACAGGGAACACCGGGGAGCTGTTTTTT.

V gene TRBV10-2 combines with J gene TRBJ2-1; possible D gene TRBD1, 5 bases. CDR1 is WSHSY, CDR2 SAAADI, per germline. V lost 4 bases and J lost 4, with 11 bases in between. This CDR3 comprises 14 residues. In DNA form, the CDR3 reads TGCGCCAGCAGTGGACAGACCCTTTACAATGAGCAGTTCTTC. As protein: CASSGQTLYNEQFF.

Note on this clone: One end of the junction does not line up with germline, which may come from a read error. This chain connects TRBV19 to TRBJ2-1, with 9 nucleotides matching TRBD2. The CDR3 is 13 residues long. Germline CDR1 is LNHDA and CDR2 is SQIVND (reference sequence). CDR3 protein: CASRTSAYNEQFF. CDR3 DNA sequence: TGTGCGAGTAGGACTAGCGCCTACAATGAGCAGTTCTTC.